Listed here are 25 T cell receptor beta chains from one sample, sequenced in a study of cytomegalovirus exposure and HLA in healthy donors. The PCR had 60 Vbeta and 13 Jbeta primers. The assay was immunoSEQ multiplex PCR, and TCRdb's table has in-frame clones only and misses some. There are around 250,000 clones in the sample; about 86% occur only once, and around 8.3% lies in the top ten. Sequencing used PBMCs. The receptors stem from a woman aged 55-75 years in good health and CMV-seropositive.

The count of this clone is one. V gene TRBV29-1 combines with J gene TRBJ2-5; weak D call: TRBD2 (6 bases). V lost 8 bases and J 3 bases, leaving 25 bases between the germline ends. Germline V gene lookup returns CDR1 SQVTM and CDR2 ANQGSEA. This CDR3 has 16 amino acids. CDR3 DNA sequence: TGCAGCAACGCCATACCGGTTAGTAGCGGCAAAGAGACCCAGTACTTC. Translating gives CSNAIPVSSGKETQYF.

This clone was counted once. Other nucleotide sequences from this sample produce the same CDR3. The CDR3 reads CASSTGSYEQYF. CDR3 DNA sequence: TGTGCCAGTAGCACGGGTTCCTACGAGCAGTACTTC. The chain carries TRBV19 and TRBJ2-7; D ambiguous. There are 12 residues in the CDR3. Germline loops: CDR1 LNHDA, CDR2 SQIVND (reference sequence). The V gene lost 6 bases and the J gene lost 1 base, with 7 bases spanning the gap.

This chain joins TRBV28 and TRBJ2-1, with 9 bases that match TRBD2. From germline, CDR1 is MDHEN and CDR2 SYDVKM. Trimming at V came to 5 bases and at J to 4 bases, leaving 9 bases not matched to a gene. The CDR3 totals 16 residues. The CDR3 region is CASSQGSTSGYNEQFF. CDR3 bases: TGTGCCAGCAGTCAGGGGTCGACTAGCGGTTACAATGAGCAGTTCTTC.

This chain joins TRBV7-3 and TRBJ2-1; D is perhaps TRBD2 (6 bases). Between the trimmed V and J ends, which lost 4 bases and 9 bases, there was a span of 19 bases. This CDR3 region has 15 residues. The germline V gene has CDR1 SGHTA and CDR2 FQGTGA. DNA for the CDR3: TGTGCCAGCAGCTCCCTGGGACTGTTTACTGGTGAGCAGTTCTTC. It is translated as CASSSLGLFTGEQFF.

CDR3 DNA sequence: TGTGCCAGCAGCGACACAGGGGGCAGACAGCCCCAGCATTTT. This encodes CASSDTGGRQPQHF. V gene TRBV5-6 combines with J gene TRBJ1-5, with 9 bases that match TRBD1. This CDR3 is built from 14 residues. The germline gives CDR1 SGHDT, CDR2 YYEEEE. V lost 4 bases, J lost 7 bases, and 6 bases stayed unmatched.

The chain recombines TRBV4-1 with TRBJ1-5; a weak D match, TRBD1 (5 bases). The V end was cut by 4 bases, the J end by 6 bases, with 19 bases between. CDR1 and CDR2 from the germline V gene are MGHRA and YSYEKL. The CDR3 consists of 16 residues. CDR3 sequence (DNA): TGCGCCAGCAGCCGAGAACTCCAGGGAAGAGGTCAGCCCCAGCATTTT. It encodes CASSRELQGRGQPQHF.

J is TRBJ1-3 and V is TRBV28; perhaps TRBD1 as D (5 bases). Germline CDR1 and CDR2: MDHEN and SYDVKM. This CDR3 has 13 amino acids. V lost 5 bases, J lost 13 bases, and 18 bases lay in between. Written as DNA, the CDR3 is TGTGCCAGCAGTCCCCCGACAGATCCACTTATATATTTT. It codes for CASSPPTDPLIYF.

The chain joins TRBV6-7 to TRBJ1-5; D possibly corresponds to TRBD1 (5 bases). TRBV6-7 is annotated as an ORF whose role is uncertain. V was pared by 5 bases and J by 4 bases, with 12 bases between. The CDR3 contains 14 residues. CDR3 bases: TGTGCCAGCAGTCGAACGGAGGGGAATCAGCCCCAGCATTTT. This encodes CASSRTEGNQPQHF.

This clone has a handful of counts. The chain recombines TRBV11-2 with TRBJ2-1; no clear D gene. V was trimmed by 4 bases and J by 5 bases, leaving 18 bases between them. The CDR3 has 16 residues. Germline loops: CDR1 SGHAT, CDR2 FQNNGV. CDR3 sequence (DNA): TGTGCCAGCAGCTCCCCAGGTGCAGATCCGGACAATGAGCAGTTCTTC. Amino acids: CASSSPGADPDNEQFF.

The chain uses TRBV27 and TRBJ2-7; 16 bases agree with TRBD2. The CDR3 has 19 residues. Germline loops: CDR1 MNHEY, CDR2 SMNVEV (reference sequence). V was pared by 2 bases and J by 2 bases, with 9 bases of the junction left unmatched. CDR3 protein: CASSLGRGLAGGGTYEQYF. The CDR3 nucleotides read TGTGCCAGCAGTTTAGGGCGGGGACTAGCGGGAGGGGGGACCTACGAGCAGTACTTC.

The chain links TRBV28 to TRBJ2-3; 7 bases are shared with TRBD2. Trimming at V came to 2 bases and at J to 3 bases, leaving 5 bases not matched to a gene. Germline assignment: CDR1 MDHEN and CDR2 SYDVKM. The CDR3 length is 15 residues. The CDR3 nucleotides are TGTGCCAGCAGTTTACGGGGAGGGAGGACAGATACGCAGTATTTT. This translates into CASSLRGGRTDTQYF.

The chain recombines TRBV15 with TRBJ2-7; 7 bases match TRBD1. Germline V CDR1 and CDR2: LNHNV, YYDKDF (reference sequence). The CDR3 spans 14 residues. The V segment lost 3 bases and the J segment 5 bases; nucleotides outside the gene matches: 7. The CDR3 here is CATSRADRDHEQYF. The CDR3, as DNA: TGTGCCACCAGCAGGGCAGACAGGGACCACGAGCAGTACTTC.

Notes on this clone: Other DNA sequences in this specimen translate into the identical CDR3. The chain couples TRBV7-9 to TRBJ2-7, with TRBD1 as a possible D gene (5 bases). Trimming pared 5 bases from V and 2 bases from J, leaving 7 bases between. Germline V gene sequence: CDR1 SEHNR, CDR2 FQNEAQ (reference sequence). The CDR3 length is 12 residues. Here the CDR3 DNA reads TGTGCCAGCAGCCCCAGGGCCTACGAGCAGTACTTC. The encoded protein is CASSPRAYEQYF.

The chain is built from TRBV10-3 and TRBJ1-2; no reliable D call. CDR1 is ENHRY and CDR2 is SYGVKD in the germline V gene. Trimming cost V 5 bases and J 7 bases, with 11 bases left between them. The CDR3 is made up of 12 amino acids. The CDR3: CAISTDTAGYTF. The CDR3 DNA is TGTGCCATCAGTACTGACACGGCTGGCTACACCTTC.

Regarding this clone: This sample includes further DNA sequences coding for the same CDR3. The V call is TRBV5-4, the J call TRBJ2-7; tentative D call: TRBD1 (6 bases). Between the trimmed V and J ends, which lost 0 bases and 2 bases, there was a span of 6 bases. The CDR3 totals 13 residues. Germline loops: CDR1 SGHNT, CDR2 YYREEE (reference sequence). The CDR3 here is CASSLDRAYEQYF. CDR3 bases: TGTGCCAGCAGCTTGGACAGGGCCTACGAGCAGTACTTC.

The V and J genes are TRBV18 and TRBJ2-7; TRBD2 agrees at 12 bases. The CDR3 totals 16 residues. The ends lost 6 bases at V and 4 bases at J; junction bases unmatched: 10. The germline V gene has CDR1 KGHSH and CDR2 LQKENI. The CDR3 DNA sequence: TGTGCCAGCTCTCCATACGGACTAGCGGGACTTTACGAGCAGTACTTC. It specifies CASSPYGLAGLYEQYF.

The rearrangement joins TRBV2 to TRBJ2-7; D may be TRBD2 (5 bases). V dropped 6 bases and J dropped 3 bases, with 15 bases sitting between them. The CDR3 is 14 residues long. In germline, CDR1 is SNHLY, CDR2 FYNNEI. The CDR3 region has the DNA TGTGCCAGCAGGGTTGGACTTCTGAACTACGAGCAGTACTTC. This gives the protein CASRVGLLNYEQYF.

Details on this clone: The junction departs from the called germline gene at one end, perhaps through a read error. As DNA, the CDR3 is TGCGCCAGCAGCGTCGGGGGAACTACAACTAATGAAAAACTGCTTTTT. Its protein is CASSVGGTTTNEKLLF. This chain links TRBV5-1 with TRBJ1-4; D possibly corresponds to TRBD1 (5 bases). The CDR3 totals 16 residues. Looked up from germline, CDR1 is SGHRS and CDR2 is YFSETQ.

The gene calls are TRBV25-1 and TRBJ2-1, with TRBD2 identical over 8 bases. Trimming removed 2 bases from V and 0 bases from J; junction bases left unmatched: 0. Germline CDR1 MGHDK, CDR2 SYGVNS. The CDR3 loop spans 15 amino acids. The CDR3 protein is CASSESGGSYNEQFF. In DNA, the CDR3 is TGTGCCAGCAGTGAAAGCGGGGGCTCCTACAATGAGCAGTTCTTC.

The chain carries TRBV10-1 and TRBJ2-7, with TRBD2 identical over 12 bases. The germline V gene encodes CDR1 WNHNN and CDR2 SYGVQD (reference sequence). This CDR3 is built from 14 residues. The ends lost 5 bases at V and 5 bases at J; junction bases unmatched: 4. CDR3 DNA sequence: TGCGCCAGCAGTCCTAGCGGGAGGGCCCACGAGCAGTACTTC. Amino acids: CASSPSGRAHEQYF.

V and J are TRBV19 and TRBJ1-5; tentative D call: TRBD1 (6 bases). The germline V gene has CDR1 LNHDA and CDR2 SQIVND (reference sequence). The CDR3 loop spans 17 amino acids. V lost 4 bases to trimming and J lost 6 bases, with 22 bases between them. In DNA form, the CDR3 reads TGTGCCAGTAGTACTCACACGCAAATAGGACAGCTTCAGCCCCAGCATTTT. Its translation: CASSTHTQIGQLQPQHF.

This sequence joins TRBV18 and TRBJ2-7; D uncertain. Per the germline V gene, CDR1 is KGHSH and CDR2 is LQKENI. V was shortened by 0 bases and J by 2 bases, with 5 bases between the two germline ends. The CDR3 spans 13 residues. CDR3 protein: CASSPPDTYEQYF. The CDR3 bases are TGTGCCAGCTCACCACCTGACACCTACGAGCAGTACTTC.

The rearrangement uses TRBV7-8 and TRBJ2-7; D is possibly TRBD1 (7 bases). This CDR3 contains 14 residues. Per the germline V gene, CDR1 is SGHVS and CDR2 is FQNEAQ. Trimming pared 7 bases from V and 2 bases from J, leaving 15 bases between. The CDR3 sequence is CASKEGAITYEQYF. DNA of the CDR3: TGTGCCAGCAAGGAGGGGGCTATTACCTACGAGCAGTACTTC.

This chain links TRBV7-3 with TRBJ1-1; the D is unclear. This CDR3 is 15 amino acids long. CDR1 is SGHTA and CDR2 is FQGTGA in the germline V gene. V was shortened by 2 bases and J by 5 bases, with 15 bases between the two germline ends. CDR3 amino acids: CASSLGRAGGTEAFF. As DNA, the CDR3 is TGTGCCAGCAGCTTAGGGAGGGCTGGAGGGACTGAAGCTTTCTTT.

V gene TRBV6-4 combines with J gene TRBJ1-4; possibly TRBD1 for D (6 bases). The CDR3 extends over 13 amino acids. V lost 6 bases, J lost 8 bases, and 13 bases lay in between. Germline V gene data show CDR1 as MRHNA and CDR2 as SNTAGT. The CDR3 coding sequence is TGTGCCAGCAGCGGGACACGGGGAGAAAAACTGTTTTTT. This gives the protein CASSGTRGEKLFF.